The 8 T cell receptor beta chains below all came from one sample that was sequenced in a study of vaccination effects on CD4 cells after COVID-19. What these receptors recognize is not known. Profiling relied on immunoSEQ multiplex PCR, and the TCRdb table lists in-frame clones only, not all of them. The data contain 50,000 or so clones, approximately 61% of them singletons. Isolating CD4+ T cells followed about 11 days of culture. Sequenced here: CD4+ T cells from PBMCs cultured without peptide, sampled before COVID-19 vaccination. These receptors all stem from a human donor who received a COVID-19 vaccine.

This clone has more than one count but fewer than ten. The chain is built from TRBV7-2 and TRBJ2-1; TRBD2 agrees at 8 bases. Germline CDR1 and CDR2: SGHTA and FQGNSA. The CDR3 has 16 residues. The V gene end was trimmed by 5 bases and the J gene end by 3 bases; junction bases not matched to a gene: 9. CDR3: CASSLRRLAGYNEQFF. CDR3 DNA: TGTGCCAGCAGCCTTAGGCGGCTAGCGGGCTACAATGAGCAGTTCTTC.

The chain has TRBV7-9 and TRBJ2-3; D not resolved. This CDR3 is 14 amino acids long. From germline, CDR1 is SEHNR and CDR2 FQNEAQ (reference sequence). The V and J ends lost 1 base and 2 bases respectively, with 7 bases between them. For the CDR3, the DNA is TGTGCCAGCAGCTTAGGAGAGGCCACAGATACGCAGTATTTT. It specifies CASSLGEATDTQYF.

This clone was counted between two and nine times. The gene calls are TRBV5-1 and TRBJ2-1; TRBD1 matches 9 bases. The germline V gene encodes CDR1 SGHRS and CDR2 YFSETQ. Trimming removed 2 bases from V and 3 bases from J; junction bases left unmatched: 3. This CDR3 is built from 15 residues. The CDR3 DNA follows: TGCGCCAGCAGCTTACAGGGGGCAGGCTACAATGAGCAGTTCTTC. It yields the protein CASSLQGAGYNEQFF. Full variable domain (remainder filled in from reference TRBV5-1 and TRBJ2-1): KAGVTQTPRYLIKTRGQQVTLSCSPISGHRSVSWYQQTPGQGLQFLFEYFSETQRNKGNFPGRFSGRQFSNSRSEMNVSTLELGDSALYLCASSLQGAGYNEQFFGPGTRLTVL.

V usage is TRBV7-2 and J usage is TRBJ2-7; 8 nucleotides match TRBD2. V dropped 0 bases and J dropped 1; count of bases not matched to a gene: 14. Germline assignment: CDR1 SGHTA and CDR2 FQGNSA. The CDR3 is made up of 19 amino acids. CDR3 sequence reads: CASSLAGSVVASGSYEQYF. In DNA form, the CDR3 reads TGTGCCAGCAGCTTAGCGGGATCCGTGGTGGCTAGCGGGTCCTACGAGCAGTACTTC.

The DNA for the CDR3 is TGTGCCAGCAGCCAAGCCCTACTAGCGGGGTACGAGCAGTACTTC. Amino acid sequence: CASSQALLAGYEQYF. The chain employs TRBV3-1 (or the pseudogene TRBV3-2) and TRBJ2-7; 10 bases match TRBD2. Per germline, CDR1 LGHDT and CDR2 YNNKEL (reference sequence). V shed 1 base, J shed 4 bases, and the junction held 4 bases outside the gene matches. This CDR3 has 15 residues.

The chain couples TRBV6-5 to TRBJ1-5, with D maybe TRBD1 (5 bases). CDR3 size: 15 residues. Germline loops: CDR1 MNHEY, CDR2 SVGAGI. V was cut by 6 bases and J by 3 bases, with 15 bases left in between. The CDR3 sequence: CASRDNSGDNQPQHF. In DNA, the CDR3 is TGTGCCAGCAGGGACAATTCGGGGGACAATCAGCCCCAGCATTTT.

The J gene is TRBJ1-2, the V gene TRBV19; 7 nucleotides match TRBD1. J lost 4 bases, V lost 4 bases, and 6 bases had no gene match. Germline-derived CDR1 and CDR2 are LNHDA and SQIVND (reference sequence). The CDR3 covers 14 residues. Here the CDR3 reads CASSTGQLTYGYTF. The CDR3 DNA is TGTGCCAGTAGTACGGGACAGCTAACCTATGGCTACACCTTC.

This clone was picked up one time. The CDR3 reads CASSQDRGEKLFF. DNA of the CDR3: TGCGCCAGCAGCCAAGATAGGGGGGAAAAACTGTTTTTT. The V and J genes are TRBV4-3 and TRBJ1-4, with a possible D match to TRBD1 (6 bases). The germline gives CDR1 LGHNA, CDR2 YSLEER. This CDR3 has 13 residues. V was shortened by 0 bases and J by 8 bases, with 7 bases between the two germline ends.